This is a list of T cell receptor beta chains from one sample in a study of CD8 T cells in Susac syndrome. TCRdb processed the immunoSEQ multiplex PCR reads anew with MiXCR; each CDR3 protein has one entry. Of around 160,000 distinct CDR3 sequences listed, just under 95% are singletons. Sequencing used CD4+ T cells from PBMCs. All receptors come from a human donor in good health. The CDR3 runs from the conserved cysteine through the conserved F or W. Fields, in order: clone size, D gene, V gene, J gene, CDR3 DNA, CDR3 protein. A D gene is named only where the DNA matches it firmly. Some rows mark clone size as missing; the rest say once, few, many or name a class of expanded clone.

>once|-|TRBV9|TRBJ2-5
TGTGCCAGCAGCGTTGAGGGCGGGGTAGAGACCCAGTACTTC
CASSVEGGVETQYF
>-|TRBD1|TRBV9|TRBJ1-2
TGTGCCAGCAGCGAAGGACAGGGGTATCGTAGTTACACCTTC
CASSEGQGYRSYTF
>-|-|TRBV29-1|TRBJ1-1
TGCAGCGTTATTAGACCCGGGGAAGCTTTCTTT
CSVIRPGEAFF
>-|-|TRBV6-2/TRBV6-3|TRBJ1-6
TGTGCCAGCAGTTCCCTCAATTCACCCCTCCACTTT
CASSSLNSPLHF
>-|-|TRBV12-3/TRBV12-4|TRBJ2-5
TGTGCCAGCAGTTTCATGGGGGAGACCCAGTACTTC
CASSFMGETQYF
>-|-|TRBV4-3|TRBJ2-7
TGCGCCAGCAGCCAGGGGGTTCTCGGCGAGCAGTACTTC
CASSQGVLGEQYF
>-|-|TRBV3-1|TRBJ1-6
TGTGCCAGCAGCCAAGTAGGGGTTGGTTCACCCCTCCACTTT
CASSQVGVGSPLHF
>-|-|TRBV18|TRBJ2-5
TGTGCCAGCTCAGCACAAGAGACCCAGTACTTC
CASSAQETQYF
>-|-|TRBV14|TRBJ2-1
TGTGCCAGCAGCCAAGATTTCTTAGCGCCACTCTTC
CASSQDFLAPLF
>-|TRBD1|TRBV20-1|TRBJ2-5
TGCAGTGCCGTGTTAACAGGGGAAGAGACCCAGTACTTC
CSAVLTGEETQYF
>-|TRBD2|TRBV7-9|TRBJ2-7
TGTGCCAGCTCACTAGCGGGGACGTACGAGCAGTACTTC
CASSLAGTYEQYF
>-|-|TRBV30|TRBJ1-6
TGTGCCTGGAGCACAGGAGACGGGTCCGGGCCACCCCTCCACTTT
CAWSTGDGSGPPLHF
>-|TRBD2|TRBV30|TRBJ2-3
TGTGCCTGGAGATGGTCTAGCGGGGGCACAGATACGCAGTATTTT
CAWRWSSGGTDTQYF
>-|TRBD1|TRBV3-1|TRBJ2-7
TGTGCCAGCAGCCAAGGGACAGGGCGCTACGAGCAGTACTTC
CASSQGTGRYEQYF
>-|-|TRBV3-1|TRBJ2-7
TGTGCCAGCAGCCAAACAGGGAACGAGCAGTACTTC
CASSQTGNEQYF
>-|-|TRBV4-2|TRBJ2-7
TGTGCCAGCAGCCATGTCGACAGGACCTACGAGCAGTACTTC
CASSHVDRTYEQYF
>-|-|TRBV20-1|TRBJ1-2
TGCAGTGCTAGAGTGGCAGGCTATGGCTACACCTTC
CSARVAGYGYTF
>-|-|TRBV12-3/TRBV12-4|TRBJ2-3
TGTGCCAGCAGTTTTAGCGTTGGTGGGGCAGATACGCAGTATTTT
CASSFSVGGADTQYF
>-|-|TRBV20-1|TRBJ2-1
TGCAGTGCTAGAGTACCAAGCTCCTACAATGAGCAGTTCTTC
CSARVPSSYNEQFF
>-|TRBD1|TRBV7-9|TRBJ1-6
TGTGCCAGCAGCTTGGGACAGTTGAATTCACCCCTCCACTTT
CASSLGQLNSPLHF
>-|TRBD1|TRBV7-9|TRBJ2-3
TGTGCCAGCAGCCTTTTGCGGGGGACAGGGACAACAGATACGCAGTATTTT
CASSLLRGTGTTDTQYF
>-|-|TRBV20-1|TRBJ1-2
TGCAGTGCTAGGACAGAGCCAAACTATGGCTACACCTTC
CSARTEPNYGYTF
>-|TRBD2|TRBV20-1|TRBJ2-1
TGCAGTGCTCCGGACTGGCGGGGGGCCCGCGAGCAGTTCTTC
CSAPDWRGAREQFF
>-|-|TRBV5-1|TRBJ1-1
TGCGCCAGCAGCTTGTCCGAATATAGGGGCACTGAAGCTTTCTTT
CASSLSEYRGTEAFF
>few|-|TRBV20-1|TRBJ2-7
TGCAGTGCTAGTGGGGAAACCTACGAGCAGTACTTC
CSASGETYEQYF
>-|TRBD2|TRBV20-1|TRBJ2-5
TGCAGTGCTAGAGATGGAGAAGCGGGGGGTCAAGAGACCCAGTACTTC
CSARDGEAGGQETQYF
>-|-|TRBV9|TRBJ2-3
TGTGCCAGTGGATCTACGCAGTATTTT
CASGSTQYF
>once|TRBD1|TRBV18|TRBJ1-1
TGTGCCAGCTCACCCCCCGGACAGGGAATCACTGAAGCTTTCTTT
CASSPPGQGITEAFF
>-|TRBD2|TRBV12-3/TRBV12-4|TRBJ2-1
TGTGCCAGCAGTCCCGGACTAGCGGGGGTGAATGAGCAGTTCTTC
CASSPGLAGVNEQFF
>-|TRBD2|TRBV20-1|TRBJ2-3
TGCAGGACCTCCGCTAGCGGGGGGTCGGATACGCAGTATTTT
CRTSASGGSDTQYF
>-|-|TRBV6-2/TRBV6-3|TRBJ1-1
TGTGCCAGCAGTTACTCGAAGTCGGGCACTGAAGCTTTCTTT
CASSYSKSGTEAFF
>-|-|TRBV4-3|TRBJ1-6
TGCGCCAGCAGCCGCGGGACCTATAATTCACCCCTCCACTTT
CASSRGTYNSPLHF
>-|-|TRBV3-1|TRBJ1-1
TGTGCCAGCAGCCAATACGATTCTGAAGCTTTCTTT
CASSQYDSEAFF
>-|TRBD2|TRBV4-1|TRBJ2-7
TGCGCCAGCAGCCGGCTCCCGATCGAGCGGGACTACGAGCAGTACTTC
CASSRLPIERDYEQYF
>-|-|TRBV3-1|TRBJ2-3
TGTGCCAGCAGCCAAGTGTCTAGCCCAGATACGCAGTATTTT
CASSQVSSPDTQYF
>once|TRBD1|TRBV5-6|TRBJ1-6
TGTGCCAGCAGCGGGGGGACAGGAGTCTTCTATAATTCACCCCTCCACTTT
CASSGGTGVFYNSPLHF
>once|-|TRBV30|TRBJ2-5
TGTGCCTGGAGTACGGGGGTCGGTAAGACCCAGTACTTC
CAWSTGVGKTQYF
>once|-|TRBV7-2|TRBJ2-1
TGTGCCAGCAGCTCCACCCTGAGTTACTACAATGAGCAGTTCTTC
CASSSTLSYYNEQFF
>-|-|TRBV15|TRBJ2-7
TGTGCCACCAGCAGGACTGGACTCTCCTACGAGCAGTACTTC
CATSRTGLSYEQYF
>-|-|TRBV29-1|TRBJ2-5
TGCAGCGTTGAGTTAGTAGGAGAGACCCAGTACTTC
CSVELVGETQYF
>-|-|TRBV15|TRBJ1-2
TGTGCCACCAGCAGAGATTCGGGTGGCTACACCTTC
CATSRDSGGYTF
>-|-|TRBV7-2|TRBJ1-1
TGTGCCAGCAGCTTAGGACAGGTCCGGGGGGCTTTCTTT
CASSLGQVRGAFF
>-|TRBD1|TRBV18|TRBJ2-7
TGTGCCAGCTCACCACCTGGGGACAGGTATTACGAGCAGTACTTC
CASSPPGDRYYEQYF
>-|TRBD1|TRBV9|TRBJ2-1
TGTGCCAGCAGCGTACGGGCAGGGGGCCCGAATGAGCAGTTCTTC
CASSVRAGGPNEQFF
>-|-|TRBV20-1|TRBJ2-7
TGCAGTGCTCCGAACTCACGCAGCTCCTACGAGCAGTACTTC
CSAPNSRSSYEQYF
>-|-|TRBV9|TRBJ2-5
TGTGCCAGCAGCGTCGGCCCGTTCCAAGAGACCCAGTACTTC
CASSVGPFQETQYF
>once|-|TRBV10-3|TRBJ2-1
TGTGCCATCAGTGAGTCAGTTGGGGGGTCCTACAATGAGCAGTTCTTC
CAISESVGGSYNEQFF
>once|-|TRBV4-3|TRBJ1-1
TGCGCCAGCAGCCAAGCTTTAGGGGGGGGAGAAGCTTTCTTT
CASSQALGGGEAFF
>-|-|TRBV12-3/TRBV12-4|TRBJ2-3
TGTGCCAGCAGTTTTAACAGGGCTACAGATACGCAGTATTTT
CASSFNRATDTQYF
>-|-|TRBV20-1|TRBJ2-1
TGCAGTGCTAGCGACAGCACCCCAAGAAAGCAGTTCTTC
CSASDSTPRKQFF
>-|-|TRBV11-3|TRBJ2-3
TGTGCCAGCAGCACCCCTAGCACAGATACGCAGTATTTT
CASSTPSTDTQYF
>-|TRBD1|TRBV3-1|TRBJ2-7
TGTGCCAGCAGCCGTGGACAGGGACCGAGCTCCTACGAGCAGTACTTC
CASSRGQGPSSYEQYF
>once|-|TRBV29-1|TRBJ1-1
TGCAGCGTAGAACAGGGGAACACTGAAGCTTTCTTT
CSVEQGNTEAFF
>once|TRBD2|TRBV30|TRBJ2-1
TGTGCCTGGAGGAATGATCCCGGGACTAGCGGGGAATACAATGAGCAGTTCTTC
CAWRNDPGTSGEYNEQFF
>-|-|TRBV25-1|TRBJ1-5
TGTGCCAGCAGTGACAGATCCGACAGGAATCAGCCCCAGCATTTT
CASSDRSDRNQPQHF
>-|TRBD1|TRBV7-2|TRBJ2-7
TGTGCCAGCAGCCTACGGACAGGGGGCATCTCCTACGAGCAGTACTTC
CASSLRTGGISYEQYF
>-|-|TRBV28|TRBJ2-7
TGTGCCAGCAGTCCCCCCACAGGGTGGAGGGACGAGCAGTACTTC
CASSPPTGWRDEQYF
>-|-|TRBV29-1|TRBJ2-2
TGCAGCGTTGCTCGGGGCGCCGGGGAGCTGTTTTTT
CSVARGAGELFF
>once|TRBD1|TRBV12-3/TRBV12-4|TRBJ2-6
TGTGCCAGCAGTTTAACAGGGGGTGGGGCCAACGTCCTGACTTTC
CASSLTGGGANVLTF
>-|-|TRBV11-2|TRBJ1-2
TGTGCCAGCAGCTTAGATACGTCGGTACGCGGCTACACCTTC
CASSLDTSVRGYTF